What follows are 24 T cell receptor beta chains derived from one specimen sequenced in a study of identical twins. TCRdb analysed the 5' RACE reads with MiXCR anew, one entry per CDR3 protein. The sample shows 700,000 or so distinct CDR3 sequences, less than 10% of them seen only once. This same sample was also taken into another study, of yellow fever vaccine responses in identical twins.

The sequenced sample was PBMCs. These TCRs come from a woman aged 18-29 years in good health.

In this sample, this clonotype turned up many times. The chain is built from TRBV30 and TRBJ1-2; D perhaps matches TRBD1 (5 bases). Germline assignment: CDR1 GTSNPN and CDR2 SVGIG (reference sequence). V dropped 3 bases and J dropped 2 bases, with 13 bases sitting between them. The CDR3 contains 14 residues. The DNA of the CDR3 is TGTGCCTGGAGGACCTACCCAGGGAACTATGGCTACACCTTC. This translates into CAWRTYPGNYGYTF. Supplemented by reference TRBV30 and TRBJ1-2, the full variable domain reads SQTIHQWPATLVQPVGSPLSLECTVEGTSNPNLYWYRQAAGRGLQLLFYSVGIGQISSEVPQNLSASRPQDRQFILSSKKLLLSDSGFYLCAWRTYPGNYGYTFGSGTRLTVV.

This clonotype was detected only a few times. The V gene is TRBV20-1, the J gene TRBJ2-3; TRBD2 matches at 10 bases. Losses at the gene ends were 4 bases for V and 5 bases for J; bases not matched to a gene: 6. Germline assignment: CDR1 DFQATT and CDR2 SNEGSKA (reference sequence). The CDR3 has 14 amino acids. CDR3 protein: CSATKREGVDTQYF. The DNA of the CDR3 is TGCAGTGCTACAAAGCGGGAGGGGGTAGATACGCAGTATTTT.

This clonotype has just a few counts. This chain joins TRBV9 and TRBJ2-1; 7 bases are shared with TRBD2. CDR1 and CDR2 from the germline V gene are SGDLS and YYNGEE. With V trimmed by 5 bases and J by 3 bases, 8 bases remained unmatched. The CDR3 runs to 15 residues. The CDR3 nucleotides read TGTGCCAGCAGTGCCCCAGCGGGGAACTACAATGAGCAGTTCTTC. This sequence encodes CASSAPAGNYNEQFF.

J is TRBJ2-7 and V is TRBV14, with 8 bases fitting TRBD2. V was pared by 0 bases and J by 2 bases, with 15 bases of the junction left unmatched. The CDR3 consists of 19 residues. Germline values: CDR1 SGHDN, CDR2 FVKESK. CDR3 in amino acids: CASSQEFGVAGTSAYEQYF. DNA of the CDR3: TGTGCCAGCAGCCAAGAGTTCGGGGTAGCGGGGACGTCGGCCTACGAGCAGTACTTC.

The chain uses TRBV28 and TRBJ2-7, with 7 nucleotides matching TRBD1. CDR3 length: 15 amino acids. CDR1 is MDHEN and CDR2 is SYDVKM in the germline V gene. After removal of 4 bases from V and 6 bases from J, the junction contained 12 bases not matched to a gene. The CDR3 sequence is CASSSTLNRGPEQYF. CDR3 in DNA: TGTGCCAGCAGTTCGACCTTGAACAGGGGACCCGAGCAGTACTTC.

This clonotype was seen only a few times. The V gene is TRBV20-1, the J gene TRBJ2-3, with D perhaps TRBD1 or TRBD2 (5 bases each). The V and J ends lost 0 bases and 1 base respectively, with 17 bases between them. CDR1 and CDR2 from the germline V gene are DFQATT and SNEGSKA (reference sequence). The CDR3 extends over 17 amino acids. CDR3 DNA: TGCAGTGCTAGAGAGGCCGCCCAGGTGGGGGGCACAGATACGCAGTATTTT. Protein product: CSAREAAQVGGTDTQYF.

This clonotype has a handful of counts. J is TRBJ2-7 and V is TRBV27, with 7 nucleotides matching TRBD2. The germline CDR1 and CDR2 sequences are MNHEY and SMNVEV (reference sequence). The trim removed 8 bases at V and 0 bases at J, leaving 13 bases unmatched. The CDR3 extends over 16 amino acids. The CDR3 is CASRKPGAGSSYEQYF. The CDR3 region has the DNA TGTGCCAGCCGAAAACCCGGAGCGGGAAGCTCCTACGAGCAGTACTTC.

This clonotype has a handful of counts. This chain links TRBV7-8 with TRBJ2-7; D unclear. Between the trimmed V and J ends, which lost 3 bases and 0 bases, there was a span of 12 bases. CDR1 SGHVS and CDR2 FQNEAQ come from the germline V gene. The CDR3 contains 15 residues. CDR3 loop: CASSLETYSSYEQYF. The CDR3 bases are TGTGCCAGCAGCTTGGAGACTTACAGCTCCTACGAGCAGTACTTC.

The chain employs TRBV27 and TRBJ2-1; D not certain. The germline gives CDR1 MNHEY, CDR2 SMNVEV (reference sequence). The length of the CDR3 is 17 residues. V was pared by 6 bases and J by 0 bases, with 18 bases between. The CDR3 nucleotides read TGTGCCAGCAGCCGGAACGCGGTCTATAGCTCCTACAATGAGCAGTTCTTC. This codes for CASSRNAVYSSYNEQFF.

This clonotype was observed a few times. This chain connects TRBV29-1 to TRBJ2-3; TRBD2 matches at 11 bases. Unmatched junction bases numbered 8, after V lost 6 bases and J lost 3 bases. Germline V gene sequence: CDR1 SQVTM, CDR2 ANQGSEA. CDR3 length: 15 residues. The CDR3 DNA reads as TGCAGCGTGGAACTAGCGGGAGATCAAACAGATACGCAGTATTTT. Translated: CSVELAGDQTDTQYF.

This clonotype was seen at least ten times. The chain couples TRBV27 to TRBJ2-7; possibly TRBD2 for D (6 bases). The CDR3 covers 14 residues. Trimming took off 5 bases at V and 4 bases at J, with 15 bases between the two ends. Per germline, CDR1 MNHEY and CDR2 SMNVEV (reference sequence). The CDR3 region is CASSLGGTGYEQYF. CDR3 DNA sequence: TGTGCCAGCAGTCTGGGCGGGACCGGGTACGAGCAGTACTTC.

This clonotype was recorded a few times. V gene TRBV5-1 combines with J gene TRBJ2-1; no clear D gene. The CDR3 extends over 15 amino acids. V was clipped by 0 bases and J by 5 bases, with 12 bases between them. Germline assignment: CDR1 SGHRS and CDR2 YFSETQ. The CDR3 protein is CASSLGQKIDNEQFF. CDR3 nucleotides: TGCGCCAGCAGCTTGGGCCAGAAAATAGACAATGAGCAGTTCTTC. Drawing the rest from reference TRBV5-1 and TRBJ2-1, the complete variable domain is KAGVTQTPRYLIKTRGQQVTLSCSPISGHRSVSWYQQTPGQGLQFLFEYFSETQRNKGNFPGRFSGRQFSNSRSEMNVSTLELGDSALYLCASSLGQKIDNEQFFGPGTRLTVL.

The sample holds many counts of this clonotype. The rearrangement links TRBV29-1 to TRBJ2-1, with D unclear. The V gene lost 4 bases and the J gene lost 0 bases, with 4 bases spanning the gap. The CDR3 covers 12 residues. Germline-derived CDR1 and CDR2 are SQVTM and ANQGSEA. CDR3 sequence reads: CSVVLSYNEQFF. CDR3 DNA sequence: TGCAGCGTTGTCCTCTCCTACAATGAGCAGTTCTTC.

This clonotype appeared once. A much larger clone differs from this one at a single base, so this may be a read error. This chain joins TRBV29-1 and TRBJ2-1; TRBD1 is a possible D gene (8 bases). This CDR3 spans 14 amino acids. Germline lookup yields CDR1 SQVTM and CDR2 ANQGSEA. The V and J ends lost 7 bases and 7 bases respectively, with 20 bases between them. In DNA, the CDR3 is TGCAGCGCTCAGGAACAGGGGGGGTTTAATGAGCAGTTCTTC. Its translation is CSAQEQGGFNEQFF.

This clonotype was seen more than once but under ten times. The rearrangement links TRBV7-9 to TRBJ2-2, with D possibly being TRBD1 (6 bases). CDR1 and CDR2 (germline): SEHNR, FQNEAQ (reference sequence). Deletions cut 8 bases from V and 9 bases from J, with 10 bases between. The CDR3 runs 11 residues. CDR3 region: CASSQGWELFF. CDR3 coding DNA: TGTGCCAGCTCACAGGGATGGGAGCTGTTTTTT.

This clonotype came up a few times. This could be a read error, since a much larger clone is one nucleotide away. V is TRBV10-3 and J is TRBJ2-7; TRBD2 agrees at 8 bases. The length of the CDR3 is 13 residues. Germline CDR1 reads ENHRY; CDR2 reads SYGVKD. J gave up 2 bases and V 6 bases, and 3 bases lay outside the gene matches. The CDR3 region is CAISPGLAYEQYF. The CDR3 DNA follows: TGTGCCATCAGCCCGGGACTAGCCTACGAGCAGTACTTC.

This chain links TRBV28 with TRBJ1-5; possibly TRBD1 for D (5 bases). This CDR3 has 13 amino acids. Looked up from germline, CDR1 is MDHEN and CDR2 is SYDVKM. Trimming removed 6 bases from V and 2 bases from J, with 8 bases in between. The CDR3 sequence is CASRGERNQPQHF. CDR3 nucleotides: TGTGCCAGCAGAGGGGAGCGCAATCAGCCCCAGCATTTT.

This clonotype appeared a few times. At one end, the junction sequence differs from germline, possibly due to a read error. V is TRBV13 and J is TRBJ1-2; 12 bases are a match to TRBD1. Looked up from germline, CDR1 is PRHDT and CDR2 is FYEKMQ (reference sequence). The CDR3 contains 15 residues. CDR3 coding DNA: TGTGCCAGCAGCTTAGGTCCGGGACAGGGGGCGAATGGGGTCTTC. Its translation: CASSLGPGQGANGVF.

The chain recombines TRBV6-1 with TRBJ1-1, with 9 bases matching TRBD1. CDR1 is MNHNS, CDR2 SASEGT, per germline. Germline trimming cut 6 bases from V and 4 bases from J; bases unmatched to any gene: 6. This CDR3 comprises 14 residues. Written as DNA, the CDR3 is TGTGCCAGCAGGGGGGGACAGGGAAGCACTGAAGCTTTCTTT. Its protein is CASRGGQGSTEAFF.

The rearrangement uses TRBV2 and TRBJ2-5; perhaps D is TRBD1 or TRBD2 (5 bases each). Trimming shortened V by 7 bases and J by 3 bases, and 15 bases separated the two germline ends. CDR1 and CDR2 from the germline V gene are SNHLY and FYNNEI. The CDR3 spans 14 residues. The DNA of the CDR3 is TGTGCCAGCAAAATGTATATGGGGGAAGAGACCCAGTACTTC. It yields the protein CASKMYMGEETQYF.

This clonotype occurred many times. The J gene is TRBJ1-4, the V gene TRBV20-1; TRBD1 is a possible D gene (5 bases). CDR1 and CDR2 (germline): DFQATT, SNEGSKA (reference sequence). The CDR3 consists of 13 residues. The V gene lost 6 bases and the J gene lost 7 bases, with 15 bases spanning the gap. The CDR3 region has the DNA TGCAGTGCCACCGGGGGATGGGGTGAAAAACTGTTTTTT. Its protein is CSATGGWGEKLFF.

This clonotype was counted only a few times. This rearrangement joins TRBV12-3 or TRBV12-4 to TRBJ2-1, with D maybe TRBD2 (5 bases). The CDR3 is 17 residues long. Trimming removed 0 bases from V and 4 bases from J, with 16 bases in between. Here the CDR3 reads CASSLALNSAVYNEQFF. For the CDR3, the DNA is TGTGCCAGCAGTTTAGCGCTGAATAGCGCAGTTTACAATGAGCAGTTCTTC.

This chain uses TRBV11-2 with TRBJ2-1, with 8 bases identical to TRBD2. CDR3 length equals 18 residues. The germline V gene encodes CDR1 SGHAT and CDR2 FQNNGV. V was clipped by 1 base and J by 1 base; unmatched bases: 9. CDR3 region: CASSLGDSAGESYNEQFF. The CDR3 nucleotides read TGTGCCAGCAGCTTAGGGGATTCAGCGGGGGAATCCTACAATGAGCAGTTCTTC.

This clonotype was detected only a few times. The chain carries TRBV11-1 and TRBJ2-6, with D tentatively TRBD1 (6 bases). Trimming took 5 bases from V and 0 from J, leaving 26 bases between them. Germline V lookup: CDR1 SGHAT, CDR2 FQDESV (reference sequence). There are 21 residues in the CDR3. Here the CDR3 reads CASSPYGPQGNHLSGANVLTF. CDR3 bases: TGTGCCAGCAGCCCCTACGGCCCCCAGGGGAACCACCTCTCTGGGGCCAACGTCCTGACTTTC.